A single sample is the source of the 26 T cell receptor beta chains below, sequenced in a study of T cells in Graves' hyperthyroidism and ophthalmopathy. Researchers took RNA transcripts and amplified the TCR beta CDR3 regions from them. The study used the HTBI primer set for a first-round RT-PCR of the TCR CDR3. Each CDR3 protein is one row after TCRdb ran MiXCR on the multiplex PCR reads. The table lists 500,000 to 650,000 distinct CDR3 sequences, roughly 14% of them singletons. The material sequenced was blood. The receptors here all came from a woman aged 45-60 years with Graves' ophthalmopathy.

The chain links TRBV3-1 to TRBJ1-3; D is perhaps TRBD1 (6 bases). V was cut by 0 bases and J by 1 base, with 10 bases left in between. This CDR3 region has 16 residues. CDR1 is LGHDT, CDR2 YNNKEL, per germline (reference sequence). The CDR3 loop is CASSQDGGLSGNTIYF. CDR3 nucleotides: TGTGCCAGCAGCCAAGATGGGGGGCTTTCTGGAAACACCATATATTTT.

This chain uses TRBV9 with TRBJ2-2, with a tentative D call TRBD1 (6 bases). Trimming pared 3 bases from V and 2 bases from J, leaving 14 bases between. CDR3 length: 16 residues. Germline CDR1 and CDR2: SGDLS and YYNGEE. CDR3 amino acids: CASSERRTENTGELFF. The DNA for the CDR3 is TGTGCCAGCAGCGAGAGAAGGACAGAAAACACCGGGGAGCTGTTTTTT.

This clonotype has ten or more counts. The rearrangement links TRBV2 to TRBJ1-3; possibly TRBD1 for D (5 bases). The CDR3 contains 16 residues. Germline V gives CDR1 SNHLY, CDR2 FYNNEI. The V end lost 0 bases, the J end lost 2 bases, and 11 bases lay between the germline ends. The CDR3 here is CASSEALPTAGNTIYF. The DNA of the CDR3 is TGTGCCAGCAGTGAAGCGCTTCCGACAGCTGGAAACACCATATATTTT.

This clonotype was detected once. V and J are TRBV24-1 and TRBJ2-2, with 7 bases aligning to TRBD1. In germline, CDR1 is KGHDR, CDR2 SFDVKD. After removal of 3 bases from V and 8 bases from J, the junction contained 17 bases not matched to a gene. The CDR3 has 18 amino acids. CDR3 coding DNA: TGTGCCACCAGTGATCCCCATGGACAGGACGAACGGGGTGGGGAGCTGTTTTTT. Translating it yields CATSDPHGQDERGGELFF.

This clonotype was detected ten times or more. The chain carries TRBV30 and TRBJ2-7, with 13 bases identical to TRBD2. V lost 0 bases, J lost 7 bases, and 12 bases stayed unmatched. CDR3 length: 17 residues. Per germline, CDR1 GTSNPN and CDR2 SVGIG (reference sequence). The CDR3 DNA follows: TGTGCCTGGAGTGTAGGAAACGGACTAGCGGGAGTTAATGAGCAGTACTTC. It translates to CAWSVGNGLAGVNEQYF.

This clonotype showed up just a few times. The CDR3: CASSSHRGFPEKLFF. Here the CDR3 DNA reads TGTGCCAGCAGTTCCCACAGGGGTTTCCCTGAAAAACTGTTTTTT. This rearrangement joins TRBV12-3 or TRBV12-4 to TRBJ1-4; TRBD1 aligns across 7 bases. The CDR3 is 15 residues long. V dropped 4 bases and J dropped 7; count of bases not matched to a gene: 9.

This clonotype was observed many times. V and J are TRBV7-2 and TRBJ1-6, with 9 bases identical to TRBD1. Germline assignment: CDR1 SGHTA and CDR2 FQGNSA. The CDR3 sequence is 13 residues long. The V gene end was trimmed by 8 bases and the J gene end by 10 bases; junction bases not matched to a gene: 6. CDR3 sequence (DNA): TGTGCCAGCGGCCTGACAGGGGGATCACCCCTCCACTTT. It yields the protein CASGLTGGSPLHF.

This clonotype was observed at least ten times. V and J are TRBV18 and TRBJ2-7, with 14 bases aligning to TRBD2. Losses at the gene ends were 8 bases for V and 4 bases for J; bases not matched to a gene: 7. This CDR3 contains 15 residues. The V gene's germline CDR1 is KGHSH and CDR2 LQKENI. CDR3 region: CASSLGTSGSYEQYF. Here the CDR3 DNA reads TGTGCCAGCAGCCTAGGGACTAGCGGGAGTTACGAGCAGTACTTC.

CDR3 nucleotides: TGTGCCAGCAGCCTCCACTTAGCCCTCGCCGGGGAGCTGTTTTTT. Its protein product is CASSLHLALAGELFF. The chain uses TRBV28 and TRBJ2-2; D uncertain. Trimming left V 6 bases short and J 6 bases short, with 17 bases between. Germline CDR1 reads MDHEN; CDR2 reads SYDVKM. CDR3 length: 15 residues. Full variable domain (rest looked up from reference TRBV28 and TRBJ2-2): DVKVTQSSRYLVKRTGEKVFLECVQDMDHENMFWYRQDPGLGLRLIYFSYDVKMKEKGDIPEGYSVSREKKERFSLILESASTNQTSMYLCASSLHLALAGELFFGEGSRLTVL.

This clonotype was detected ten times or more. This chain joins TRBV7-9 and TRBJ1-2; 7 bases are shared with TRBD1. Germline assignment: CDR1 SEHNR and CDR2 FQNEAQ (reference sequence). J gave up 1 base and V 6 bases, and 11 bases lay outside the gene matches. The CDR3 covers 16 residues. CDR3: CASRPEQGINNYGYTF. The CDR3 bases are TGTGCCAGCAGGCCAGAACAGGGGATTAATAACTATGGCTACACCTTC. The variable domain in full, completed from reference TRBV7-9 and TRBJ1-2, reads DTGVSQNPRHKITKRGQNVTFRCDPISEHNRLYWYRQTLGQGPEFLTYFQNEAQLEKSRLLSDRFSAERPKGSFSTLEIQRTEQGDSAMYLCASRPEQGINNYGYTFGSGTRLTVV.

In regard to this clonotype: A read error may account for a junction end that differs from germline. The genes are TRBV29-1 and TRBJ2-7, with a possible D match to TRBD2 (5 bases). Germline CDR1 SQVTM, CDR2 ANQGSEA. The CDR3 loop spans 16 amino acids. The DNA of the CDR3 is TGCAGCGTTGAAGGGATAACTAGGACGGGATCCTACGAGCGGTACTTC. It is translated as CSVEGITRTGSYERYF.

This CDR3 is CASSGELAGYNEQFF. DNA for the CDR3: TGTGCCAGCAGTGGAGAACTAGCGGGGTACAATGAGCAGTTCTTC. V gene TRBV27 combines with J gene TRBJ2-1; TRBD2 matches 10 bases. Germline V CDR1 and CDR2: MNHEY, SMNVEV (reference sequence). J lost 4 bases, V lost 5 bases, and 5 bases had no gene match. CDR3 size: 15 residues.

V gene TRBV7-6 combines with J gene TRBJ2-3; 7 bases fit TRBD1. The CDR3 is 15 amino acids. The trim removed 1 base at V and 2 bases at J, leaving 3 bases unmatched. The germline gives CDR1 SGHVS, CDR2 FNYEAQ. The CDR3 loop is CASSLVGQSTDTQYF. The CDR3 DNA sequence: TGTGCCAGCAGCTTAGTGGGACAGTCCACAGATACGCAGTATTTT.

This clonotype was seen more than once but under ten times. The rearrangement uses TRBV4-3 and TRBJ2-1; either TRBD1 or TRBD2 may fit D (5 bases each). V was shortened by 7 bases and J by 0 bases, with 16 bases between the two germline ends. The CDR3 runs to 16 residues. CDR1 is LGHNA and CDR2 is YSLEER in the germline V gene. The chain's CDR3 is CASMGHGASSYNEQFF. CDR3 bases: TGCGCCAGCATGGGGCACGGGGCGAGCTCCTACAATGAGCAGTTCTTC.

The CDR3 protein is CAIRDRQSYEQYF. The DNA of the CDR3 is TGTGCCATAAGAGACAGACAGTCCTACGAGCAGTACTTC. V usage is TRBV6-1 and J usage is TRBJ2-7, with a weak D call TRBD1 (5 bases). V lost 10 bases and J lost 1, with 14 bases in between. CDR1 is MNHNS and CDR2 is SASEGT in the germline V gene. This CDR3 has 13 amino acids.

A single count supports this clonotype. Being one base from a much bigger clone, this may be a read error. The CDR3 does not close with the conserved phenylalanine or tryptophan, likely indicating a read error. This rearrangement joins TRBV20-1 to TRBJ1-1, with D perhaps TRBD1 (6 bases). CDR1 and CDR2 from the germline V gene are DFQATT and SNEGSKA (reference sequence). CDR3 length: 14 amino acids. Trimming removed 5 bases at V and 4 bases at J, with 17 bases between. The CDR3 is CSAPRGGAGTEAFL. In DNA, the CDR3 is TGCAGTGCTCCTCGGGGGGGCGCAGGCACTGAAGCTTTCCTT.

This chain joins TRBV9 and TRBJ1-4; TRBD1 might be the D (5 bases). CDR1 and CDR2 (germline): SGDLS, YYNGEE. Between the trimmed V and J ends, which lost 4 bases and 6 bases, there was a span of 16 bases. This CDR3 region has 15 residues. Here the CDR3 reads CASSPRHGAYEKLFF. The CDR3 DNA reads TGTGCCAGCAGCCCCCGTCATGGGGCCTATGAAAAACTGTTTTTT.

This clonotype was detected only a few times. The chain uses TRBV18 and TRBJ1-5; D possibly corresponds to TRBD1 (5 bases). Germline V gene sequence: CDR1 KGHSH, CDR2 LQKENI. The CDR3 has 14 amino acids. Trimming removed 6 bases from V and 5 bases from J, with 14 bases in between. The CDR3 reads CASSARVGDQPQHF. The CDR3 DNA is TGTGCCAGCTCGGCCAGGGTCGGCGATCAGCCCCAGCATTTT.

The V call is TRBV7-9, the J call TRBJ2-1; 8 positions agree with TRBD2. Looked up from germline, CDR1 is SEHNR and CDR2 is FQNEAQ (reference sequence). V trimming: 5 bases; J trimming: 0 bases; junction bases outside the gene matches: 6. The CDR3 is 16 residues long. The CDR3 region has the DNA TGTGCCAGCAGCCTCGGGACTAGATTCTCCTACAATGAGCAGTTCTTC. Translated: CASSLGTRFSYNEQFF. Full variable domain (outside the CDR3, taken from reference TRBV7-9 and TRBJ2-1): DTGVSQNPRHKITKRGQNVTFRCDPISEHNRLYWYRQTLGQGPEFLTYFQNEAQLEKSRLLSDRFSAERPKGSFSTLEIQRTEQGDSAMYLCASSLGTRFSYNEQFFGPGTRLTVL.

This rearrangement joins TRBV13 to TRBJ2-5, with TRBD2 matching 12 bases. The germline V gene encodes CDR1 PRHDT and CDR2 FYEKMQ (reference sequence). The CDR3 length is 16 residues. Unmatched junction bases numbered 3, after V lost 3 bases and J lost 1 base. The CDR3 nucleotides are TGTGCCAGCAGCTTTCTAGCGGGAGGGCTCCAAGAGACCCAGTACTTC. Translated, it gives CASSFLAGGLQETQYF.

CDR3: CASRRQGQNTEAFF. In DNA form, the CDR3 reads TGTGCCAGTAGGCGACAGGGGCAGAACACTGAAGCTTTCTTT. The V call is TRBV19, the J call TRBJ1-1; TRBD1 aligns across 8 bases. The junction had 4 bases not matched to a gene; V was cut back by 6 bases and J by 1 base. The germline CDR1 and CDR2 sequences are LNHDA and SQIVND (reference sequence). The CDR3 loop spans 14 amino acids.

This clonotype was observed at least ten times. The J gene is TRBJ1-2, the V gene TRBV30; 7 positions agree with TRBD1. This CDR3 has 14 residues. Unmatched junction bases numbered 9, after V lost 4 bases and J lost 4 bases. Germline-derived CDR1 and CDR2 are GTSNPN and SVGIG (reference sequence). The CDR3 DNA is TGTGCCTGGAAGTTTTCCGGGACAGTCTATGGCTACACCTTC. Its translation is CAWKFSGTVYGYTF. Based on the CDR3 plus reference TRBV30 and TRBJ1-2, the full variable domain is SQTIHQWPATLVQPVGSPLSLECTVEGTSNPNLYWYRQAAGRGLQLLFYSVGIGQISSEVPQNLSASRPQDRQFILSSKKLLLSDSGFYLCAWKFSGTVYGYTFGSGTRLTVV.

This clonotype was detected many times. The chain employs TRBV28 and TRBJ1-1; D is unresolved. Looked up from germline, CDR1 is MDHEN and CDR2 is SYDVKM. This CDR3 contains 14 residues. Trimming removed 5 bases at V and 7 bases at J, with 17 bases between. CDR3 residues: CASSPGGAGLEAFF. CDR3 in DNA: TGTGCCAGCAGTCCTGGAGGCGCAGGACTTGAAGCTTTCTTT.

This clonotype was detected ten times or more. V usage is TRBV27 and J usage is TRBJ2-1; D perhaps matches TRBD1 (5 bases). Germline CDR1 and CDR2: MNHEY and SMNVEV (reference sequence). CDR3 length equals 12 residues. Trimming left V 3 bases short and J 9 bases short, with 9 bases between. DNA for the CDR3: TGTGCCAGCAGTTTCAAGGGGCGTGAGCAGTTCTTC. It codes for CASSFKGREQFF.

About this clonotype: At one boundary the junction diverges from the germline segment, which might be a read error. J is TRBJ1-1 and V is TRBV6-1, with TRBD1 identical over 8 bases. CDR3 length: 14 residues. Germline V gene lookup returns CDR1 MNHNS and CDR2 SASEGT. The CDR3 sequence is CASSEDRVRTEASF. The DNA for the CDR3 is TGTGCCAGCAGTGAGGACAGGGTGAGGACTGAAGCTTCCTTT.

The gene calls are TRBV12-3 or TRBV12-4 and TRBJ1-2; 10 bases are a match to TRBD1. The CDR3 extends over 16 amino acids. After removal of 5 bases from V and 2 bases from J, the junction contained 8 bases not matched to a gene. For the CDR3, the DNA is TGTGCCAGCAGTCCCGGGGACAGGGGCTACAACTATGGCTACACCTTC. Translated, it gives CASSPGDRGYNYGYTF.